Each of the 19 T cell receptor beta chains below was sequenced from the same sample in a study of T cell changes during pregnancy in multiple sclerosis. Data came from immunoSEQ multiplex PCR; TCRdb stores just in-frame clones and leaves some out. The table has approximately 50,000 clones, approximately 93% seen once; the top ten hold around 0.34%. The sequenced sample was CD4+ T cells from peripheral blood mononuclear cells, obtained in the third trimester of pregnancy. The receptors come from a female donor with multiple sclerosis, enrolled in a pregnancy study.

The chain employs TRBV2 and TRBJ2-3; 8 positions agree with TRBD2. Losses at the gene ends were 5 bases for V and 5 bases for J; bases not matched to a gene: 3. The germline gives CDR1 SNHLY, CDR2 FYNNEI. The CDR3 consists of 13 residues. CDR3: CASSLLAGDTQYF. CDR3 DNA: TGTGCCAGCAGTCTCCTAGCGGGAGATACGCAGTATTTT.

The CDR3 loop is CASSFNRGRETQYF. CDR3 bases: TGTGCCAGCAGTTTCAACAGGGGGCGGGAGACCCAGTACTTC. The J gene is TRBJ2-5, the V gene TRBV27, with 9 positions matching TRBD1. Germline CDR1 is MNHEY and CDR2 is SMNVEV (reference sequence). This CDR3 has 14 residues. The V and J ends lost 3 bases and 5 bases, in that order; junction bases with no gene match: 4.

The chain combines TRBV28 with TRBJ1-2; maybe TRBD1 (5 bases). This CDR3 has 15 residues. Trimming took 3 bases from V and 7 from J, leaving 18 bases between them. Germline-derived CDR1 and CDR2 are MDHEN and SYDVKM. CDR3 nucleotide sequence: TGTGCCAGCAGTTTGGCGACAGAGACCTTACCTGGCTACACCTTC. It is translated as CASSLATETLPGYTF.

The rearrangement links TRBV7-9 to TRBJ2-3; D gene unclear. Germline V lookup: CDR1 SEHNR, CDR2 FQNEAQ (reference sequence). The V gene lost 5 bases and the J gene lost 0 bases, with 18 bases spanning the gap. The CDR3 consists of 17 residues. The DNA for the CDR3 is TGTGCCAGCAGCCCCCAGAGAATGGCCGGGAGCACAGATACGCAGTATTTT. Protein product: CASSPQRMAGSTDTQYF.

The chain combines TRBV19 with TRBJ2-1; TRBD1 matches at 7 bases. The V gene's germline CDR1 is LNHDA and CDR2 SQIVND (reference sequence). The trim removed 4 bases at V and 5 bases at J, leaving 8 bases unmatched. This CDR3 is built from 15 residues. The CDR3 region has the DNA TGTGCCAGTAGTACCAGACAGGGTTCGCACAATGAGCAGTTCTTC. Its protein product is CASSTRQGSHNEQFF. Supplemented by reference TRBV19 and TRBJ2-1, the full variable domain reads DGGITQSPKYLFRKEGQNVTLSCEQNLNHDAMYWYRQDPGQGLRLIYYSQIVNDFQKGDIAEGYSVSREKKESFPLTVTSAQKNPTAFYLCASSTRQGSHNEQFFGPGTRLTVL.

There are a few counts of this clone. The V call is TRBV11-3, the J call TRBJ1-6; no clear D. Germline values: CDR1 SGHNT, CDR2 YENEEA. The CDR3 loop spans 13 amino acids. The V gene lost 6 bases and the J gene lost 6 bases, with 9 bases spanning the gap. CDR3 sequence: CASRAASNSPLHF. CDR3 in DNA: TGTGCCAGCAGGGCGGCGAGTAATTCACCCCTCCACTTT.

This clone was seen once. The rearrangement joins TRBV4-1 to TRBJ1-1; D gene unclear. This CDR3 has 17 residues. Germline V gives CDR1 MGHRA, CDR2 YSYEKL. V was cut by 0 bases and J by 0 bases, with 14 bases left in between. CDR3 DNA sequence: TGCGCCAGCAGCCAAGATTCCCCCCGGTCCATGAACACTGAAGCTTTCTTT. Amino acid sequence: CASSQDSPRSMNTEAFF.

CDR3 coding DNA: TGCGCCAGCAGCCAAGAACGTCTAGCGGGAGCGTACAATGAGCAGTTCTTC. This gives the protein CASSQERLAGAYNEQFF. The chain carries TRBV4-1 and TRBJ2-1, with 10 bases that match TRBD2. V lost 0 bases and J lost 4; bases outside the gene matches: 6. The CDR3 is 17 residues long. CDR1 and CDR2 from the germline V gene are MGHRA and YSYEKL.

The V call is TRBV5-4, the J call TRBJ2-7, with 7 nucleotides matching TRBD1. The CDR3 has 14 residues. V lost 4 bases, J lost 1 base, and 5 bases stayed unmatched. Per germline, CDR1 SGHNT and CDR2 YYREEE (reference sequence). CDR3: CASSRQGGSYEQYF. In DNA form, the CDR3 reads TGTGCCAGCAGCCGACAGGGTGGATCCTACGAGCAGTACTTC. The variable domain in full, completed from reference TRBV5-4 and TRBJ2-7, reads ETGVTQSPTHLIKTRGQQVTLRCSSQSGHNTVSWYQQALGQGPQFIFQYYREEENGRGNFPPRFSGLQFPNYSSELNVNALELDDSALYLCASSRQGGSYEQYFGPGTRLTVT.

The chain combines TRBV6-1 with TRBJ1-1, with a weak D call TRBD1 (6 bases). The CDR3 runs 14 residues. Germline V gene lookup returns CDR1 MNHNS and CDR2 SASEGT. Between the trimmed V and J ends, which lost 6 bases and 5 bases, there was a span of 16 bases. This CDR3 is CASRIDRLGTEAFF. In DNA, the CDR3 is TGTGCCAGCAGGATCGACAGGCTGGGGACTGAAGCTTTCTTT.

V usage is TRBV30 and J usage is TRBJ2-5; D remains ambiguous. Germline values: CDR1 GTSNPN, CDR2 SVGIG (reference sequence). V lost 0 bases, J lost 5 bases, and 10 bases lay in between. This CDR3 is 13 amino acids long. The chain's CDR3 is CAWSVRVAETQYF. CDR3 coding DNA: TGTGCCTGGAGTGTAAGAGTCGCTGAGACCCAGTACTTC.

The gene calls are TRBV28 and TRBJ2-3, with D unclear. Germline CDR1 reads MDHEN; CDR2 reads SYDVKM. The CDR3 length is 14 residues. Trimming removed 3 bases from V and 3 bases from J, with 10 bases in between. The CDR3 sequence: CASSFSVVTDTQYF. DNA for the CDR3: TGTGCCAGCAGTTTTTCGGTAGTAACAGATACGCAGTATTTT. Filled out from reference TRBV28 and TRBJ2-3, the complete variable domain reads DVKVTQSSRYLVKRTGEKVFLECVQDMDHENMFWYRQDPGLGLRLIYFSYDVKMKEKGDIPEGYSVSREKKERFSLILESASTNQTSMYLCASSFSVVTDTQYFGPGTRLTVL.

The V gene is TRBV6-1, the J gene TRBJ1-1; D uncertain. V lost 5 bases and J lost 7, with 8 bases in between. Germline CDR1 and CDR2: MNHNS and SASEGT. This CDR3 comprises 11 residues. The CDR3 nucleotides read TGTGCCAGCAGTTTGAGGGTTGAAGCTTTCTTT. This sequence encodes CASSLRVEAFF.

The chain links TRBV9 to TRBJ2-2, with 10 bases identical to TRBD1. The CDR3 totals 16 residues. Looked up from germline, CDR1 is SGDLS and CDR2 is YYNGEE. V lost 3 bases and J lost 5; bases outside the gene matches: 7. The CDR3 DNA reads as TGTGCCAGCAGCGACCGGGACAGGGGTTGGACCGGGGAGCTGTTTTTT. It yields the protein CASSDRDRGWTGELFF.

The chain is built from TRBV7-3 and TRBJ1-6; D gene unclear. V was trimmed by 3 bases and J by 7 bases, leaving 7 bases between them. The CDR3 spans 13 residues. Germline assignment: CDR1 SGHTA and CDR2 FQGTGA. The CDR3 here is CASSFRGNSPLHF. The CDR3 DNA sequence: TGTGCCAGCAGCTTCCGAGGAAATTCACCCCTCCACTTT.

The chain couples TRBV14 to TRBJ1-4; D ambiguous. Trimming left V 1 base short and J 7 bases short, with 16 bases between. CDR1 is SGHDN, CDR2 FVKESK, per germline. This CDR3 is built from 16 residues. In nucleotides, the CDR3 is TGTGCCAGCAGCCAAGTAAAGCGAACGGCTTCTGAAAAACTGTTTTTT. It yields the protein CASSQVKRTASEKLFF.

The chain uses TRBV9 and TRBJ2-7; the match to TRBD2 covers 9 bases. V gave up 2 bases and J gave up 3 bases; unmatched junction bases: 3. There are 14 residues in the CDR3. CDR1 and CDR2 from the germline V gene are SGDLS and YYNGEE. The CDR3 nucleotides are TGTGCCAGCAGCGTGGCTAGCGGGAACTACGAGCAGTACTTC. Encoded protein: CASSVASGNYEQYF. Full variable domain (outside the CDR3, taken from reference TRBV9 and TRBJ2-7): DSGVTQTPKHLITATGQRVTLRCSPRSGDLSVYWYQQSLDQGLQFLIQYYNGEERAKGNILERFSAQQFPDLHSELNLSSLELGDSALYFCASSVASGNYEQYFGPGTRLTVT.

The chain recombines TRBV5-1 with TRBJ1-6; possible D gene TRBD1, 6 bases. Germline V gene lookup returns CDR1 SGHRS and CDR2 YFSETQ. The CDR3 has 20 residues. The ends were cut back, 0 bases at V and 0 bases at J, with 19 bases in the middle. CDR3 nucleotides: TGCGCCAGCAGCTTGGATTCCGGCAGGGGCTTAAGCTCCTATAATTCACCCCTCCACTTT. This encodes CASSLDSGRGLSSYNSPLHF.

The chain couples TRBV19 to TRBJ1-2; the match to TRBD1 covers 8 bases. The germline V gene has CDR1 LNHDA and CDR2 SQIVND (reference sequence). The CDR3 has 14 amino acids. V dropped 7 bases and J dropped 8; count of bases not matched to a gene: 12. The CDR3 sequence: CASTRQGALGGYTF. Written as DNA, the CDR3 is TGTGCCAGTACGAGGCAGGGGGCATTAGGCGGCTACACCTTC.